This TCR beta chain originates from a study of shared clonotypes between healthy human individuals (dated by TCRdb to the early 2020s). In terms of the full investigation: A few men and a couple of women, aged 18 to 49 years, made up the cohort. Leukapheresis yielded between about 0.9 and 10 billion PBMCs per donor. For each donor, CD4 naive and CD4 memory were each run on three plates, CD8 naive on two plates, and CD8 memory on one plate. Libraries were prepared and TCR repertoires were sequenced by different laboratories using diverse techniques, in order to increase sequencing depth and limit assay-specific biases. To estimate repertoire size and how much clonotype sharing occurs between individuals, the study deeply sequenced the blood TCR repertoires of roughly 5 healthy adults. Overall study results and their limits: Estimated clonotype richness was generally larger for naive than for memory subsets. Sampling was restricted to blood, and TCR repertoires in tissues likely differ from the TCR repertoires found in blood. The genetic and exposure-history diversity represented was limited by the small number of donors. Sharing across several donors was observed for roughly 5% of naive CD4, about 3.2% of naive CD8, 2% to 2.5% of memory CD4, and about 0.39% of memory CD8 clonotypes. Clonotypes shared by all four sorted-subset donors showed higher generation probabilities than non-shared clonotypes. Based on pairwise subsampling, the degree of clonotype sharing among donors was expected to be affected by sequencing depth. Even with the large sequencing depth, rarefaction of the sorted-subset datasets indicated that sequencing was incomplete.

Using the deep immunoSEQ assay, TCR CDR3 regions were amplified from genomic DNA by multiplex PCR. Genomic DNA extracted from each cell subset was distributed evenly over all wells of several immunoSEQ 96-well plates, and each plate served as one replicate. For sorted subsets, around 200 ng genomic DNA, equal to tens of thousands of T cell genomes, was loaded into each replicate PCR. Purified libraries were quantified with a Qubit 3.0 fluorometer, sized on a Bioanalyzer 2100, and re-quantified with the KAPA Library Quantification kit. Every immunoSEQ 96-well plate was sequenced on a dedicated single-read 150-cycle Illumina NextSeq 550 flow cell. The study's processing was this. Because the immunoSEQ output held only junctional sequences and lacked quality scores, the filtering could not match the filtering applied to full-length reads. Sequences were annotated with PyIR, a Python wrapper for IgBLAST v1.9, and V/J genes and CDR3 were assigned using IMGT germline references. Reads were filtered out if the reads had weak V/J assignments (E-value above 1e-6), no CDR3, stop codons, out-of-frame junctions, or ambiguous translated residues. V3J clonotypes were defined as sequences sharing an identical inferred V gene, J gene, and CDR3 amino acid sequence. The percentage overlap between two repertoires was calculated by dividing the number of shared unique clonotypes by the size of the smaller repertoire. Repertoire richness was assessed with RTK rarefaction, the Chao1 estimator, and Recon v2.1 estimates of unobserved clonotypes. Generation probabilities for all TCRbeta clonotypes obtained by the gDNA method from four donors were computed using OLGA. In TCRdb, the immuneACCESS table is reduced to in-frame sequences with V and J assigned. These tables do not hold every clone; where another copy was compared, an unresolved V gene accounts for under half, and the others remain unexplained. The V and J calls and clone size were taken over from that table, and D and trimming were inferred from the DNA. Across this sample there are 2 million or so clones, with 85% to 95% seen only once. The ten largest make up approximately 0.13% of the sample.

Donors were healthy HIV-negative adults with no recently reported acute infections or vaccinations. All donors were Caucasian adults living in Nashville, Tennessee, USA. CD4+ T cells were enriched by magnetic negative selection, after which naive cells were positively selected on CD45RA and the negative fraction was taken as the memory subset. Blood was collected by leukapheresis, and PBMCs were isolated by Ficoll-Histopaque density gradient centrifugation and then cryopreserved in liquid nitrogen vapor phase. Purity and quantity of every magnetically sorted T cell population were checked by analytical flow cytometry. From each sorted fraction, genomic DNA was isolated and quantified by UV absorbance on a Nanodrop 2000c. Looking up the germline V gene yields CDR1 SGHAT and CDR2 FQNNGV. V is clipped by 5 bases and J by 7 bases, and the sequence between their germline boundaries is 12 bases long. Spanning cysteine to phenylalanine, the CDR3 consists of 12 amino acids. Only the CDR3 portion is preserved as DNA: 36 bases, with reading frame beginning at the first base.

Worth noting for this clone: Its antigen is not yet known. Base qualities are not at hand, and no much larger clone is one base apart.

The chain uses TRBV11-2 and TRBJ2-7, with the D gene not confidently named. The sequence was obtained from a man aged 18 to 30 in good health. Sequencing was done on a sample of naive CD4+ T cells sorted from blood. The cell subset or site tag for this specimen amounts to: CD45RA+ positively selected. Here is the DNA: TGTGCCAGCAGCGTGGGCTCTTCAGAGCAGTACTTC. It is translated as CASSVGSSEQYF.